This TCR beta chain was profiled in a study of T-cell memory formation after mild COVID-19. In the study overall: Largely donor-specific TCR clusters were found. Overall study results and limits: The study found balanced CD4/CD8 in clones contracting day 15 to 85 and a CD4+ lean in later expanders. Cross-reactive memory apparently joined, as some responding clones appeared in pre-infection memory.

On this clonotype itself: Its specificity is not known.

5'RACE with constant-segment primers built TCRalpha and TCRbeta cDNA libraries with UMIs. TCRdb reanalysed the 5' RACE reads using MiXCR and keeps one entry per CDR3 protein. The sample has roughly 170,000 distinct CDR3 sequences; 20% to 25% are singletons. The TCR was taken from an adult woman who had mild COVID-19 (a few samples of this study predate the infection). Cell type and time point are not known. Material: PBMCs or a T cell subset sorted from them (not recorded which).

The chain's CDR3 is CASSLAEGYGRGYTF. The CDR3 bases are TGTGCCAGCAGCTTAGCTGAAGGCTACGGGAGGGGCTACACCTTC. The chain recombines TRBV7-2 with TRBJ1-2; no firm D call. Germline V gives CDR1 SGHTA, CDR2 FQGNSA. Between the trimmed V and J ends, which lost 0 bases and 8 bases, there was a span of 16 bases. The CDR3 runs to 15 residues.